This TCR beta chain was identified in a study of metastatic and nonmetastatic thyroid tumors. The wider study: Repertoires from malignant and benign thyroid patients were compared across blood and tumor or nodule tissue. Study conclusions and caveats: The study reportedly found significantly higher TCR beta diversity in malignant thyroid tumors than benign nodules, in blood and tumor.

Patients were all untreated before their thyroid surgery. Per germline, CDR1 SNHLY and CDR2 FYNNEI. Trimming removed 6 bases from V and 7 bases from J, with 18 bases in between. The CDR3 extends over 15 amino acids. Only a few counts were recorded for this clone. The antigen is not known. TCRdb used MiXCR to call clones anew from the PCR reads. The repertoire includes about 5,800 clones, around 20% of them detected once, and 5% to 8% sits in the top ten. The sequence was obtained from a female donor with papillary thyroid cancer or a benign thyroid nodule (not recorded which). Some clones in this sample may be carry-over from other donors' samples. The sample consisted of adjacent normal tissue. The chain combines TRBV2 with TRBJ2-2, with no clear D. Here the CDR3 DNA reads TGTGCCAGCAGCATGACCGTGGAACGGGTCGGGGAGCTGTTTTTT. Translating gives CASSMTVERVGELFF.